The entry below describes one TCR beta chain. These data come from a study of radiation and T cells in renal cell carcinoma. Method: immunoSEQ multiplex PCR; TCRdb's copy keeps in-frame clones and lacks some. The table includes around 95,000 clones, roughly 82% detected once. Time point defined: blood 4 weeks post-SBRT, at nephrectomy. Treatment reported: 15 Gy SBRT to primary tumor, nephrectomy 4 weeks later. Germline loops: CDR1 LGHNA, CDR2 YSLEER. CDR3 length: 15 amino acids. Trimming took 3 bases from V and 8 from J, leaving 17 bases between them. This TCR was sampled from a man aged 60 to 75 with renal cell carcinoma. The genes are TRBV4-3 and TRBJ2-1; no clear D. The sequences come from blood, collected from a patient whose treatment included radiotherapy and nephrectomy. In DNA form, the CDR3 reads TGCGCCAGCAGCCAGGTTCCCCCACACACCCATGAGCAGTTCTTC. This codes for CASSQVPPHTHEQFF.